This entry features one T cell receptor (beta chain) sequence. Other DNA sequences in this sample translate to the same CDR3. CDR1 is SGHTA, CDR2 FQGTGA, per germline. Deletions cut 4 bases from V and 8 bases from J, with 11 bases between. The CDR3 length is 12 residues. TCRdb keeps only in-frame clones here, not all; method: immunoSEQ multiplex PCR. The repertoire holds 200,000 to 300,000 clones, with approximately 90% as singletons. This sample is drawn from a study of blood T cell repertoires in COVID-19. The sequenced sample consisted of peripheral blood. The V and J genes are TRBV7-3 and TRBJ1-2; D might be TRBD1 (6 bases). The TCR originated in a middle-aged woman with acute or convalescent COVID-19. CDR3 residues: CASSSPGEGYTF. CDR3 sequence (DNA): TGTGCCAGCAGCTCGCCAGGGGAGGGCTACACCTTC. Variable domain in full (rest from reference TRBV7-3 and TRBJ1-2): GAGVSQTPSNKVTEKGKYVELRCDPISGHTALYWYRQSLGQGPEFLIYFQGTGAADDSGLPNDRFFAVRPEGSVSTLKIQRTERGDSAVYLCASSSPGEGYTFGSGTRLTVV.